This TCR beta chain was found in a study of cytomegalovirus exposure and HLA in healthy donors. This CDR3 is 16 amino acids long. The germline V gene has CDR1 SGHTA and CDR2 FQGNSA. With 3 bases clipped from V and 1 base from J, the junction kept 8 bases outside the gene matches. PCR used 60 Vbeta primers and 13 Jbeta primers. Sequencing used immunoSEQ multiplex PCR; TCRdb keeps in-frame clones, though not all of them. Its table records some 30,000 clones. The chain employs TRBV7-2 and TRBJ2-7; 8 bases are shared with TRBD1. The origin of this receptor is a man between 40 and 49 years old in good health and CMV-seronegative. Source material: PBMCs. In DNA form, the CDR3 reads TGTGCCAGCAGCTTGCTTGCCGGGACAGGATCCTACGAGCAGTACTTC. It translates to CASSLLAGTGSYEQYF.